Only a few counts were recorded for the clone carrying this TCR beta chain. TCRdb reprocessed the RT-PCR reads via MiXCR and lists one record per CDR3 protein. The sample has approximately 720,000 distinct CDR3 sequences, 13% to 15% seen once; the top ten hold 3% to 4.5%. This CDR3 contains 14 residues. Trimming took 3 bases from V and 4 from J, leaving 12 bases between them. Germline V gene data show CDR1 as WSHSY and CDR2 as SAAADI. The TCR sequence derives from a female donor in good health, serving as a healthy control. The J gene is TRBJ1-1, the V gene TRBV10-2, with a weak D call TRBD1 (6 bases). The sample taken for sequencing was memory CD4+ T cells from blood. In DNA form, the CDR3 reads TGCGCCAGCAGTGAAGGGCAGGGGAGCACTGAAGCTTTCTTT. This codes for CASSEGQGSTEAFF.